This TCR beta chain came from a study of shared clonotypes between healthy human individuals. Across the study: The donors, two women and a few men, were aged 18 to 49.

Notes on the study in general: Blood alone was sampled, and tissue repertoires likely differ. Against clonotypes common to all four donors, non-shared ones had lower generation probabilities.

Negatively enriched CD4+ T cells were divided by CD45RA into naive and memory. Clones were sequenced by immunoSEQ multiplex PCR, and TCRdb holds only the in-frame ones, with some missing. The table lists over 400,000 clones, around 96% of them singletons. This clone was observed a few times. Its target is unknown. The sample comprised naive CD4+ T cells sorted from blood. Subset described: CD45RA+ positively selected. The origin of this receptor is a woman aged 25 to 39 in good health.

The CDR3 coding sequence is TGTGCCTGGAGTCCGGGGGGTCAAGCTTTCTTT. This gives the protein CAWSPGGQAFF. This chain joins TRBV30 and TRBJ1-1, with TRBD1 as a possible D gene (5 bases). V was trimmed by 2 bases and J by 9 bases, leaving 10 bases between them. The germline CDR1 and CDR2 sequences are GTSNPN and SVGIG (reference sequence). The CDR3 has 11 residues.